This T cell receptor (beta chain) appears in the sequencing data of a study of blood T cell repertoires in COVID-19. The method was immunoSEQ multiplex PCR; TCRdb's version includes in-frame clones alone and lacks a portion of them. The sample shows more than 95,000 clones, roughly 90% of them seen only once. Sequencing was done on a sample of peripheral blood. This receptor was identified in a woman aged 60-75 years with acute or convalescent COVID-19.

Written as DNA, the CDR3 is TGTGCCAGTAAACCCGACAGGGCCTTGGTTGGTGGCTACACCTTC. The encoded protein is CASKPDRALVGGYTF. V gene TRBV19 combines with J gene TRBJ1-2; TRBD1 agrees at 7 bases. CDR1 LNHDA and CDR2 SQIVND come from the germline V gene (reference sequence). After removal of 7 bases from V and 7 bases from J, the junction contained 15 bases not matched to a gene. CDR3 size: 15 residues.